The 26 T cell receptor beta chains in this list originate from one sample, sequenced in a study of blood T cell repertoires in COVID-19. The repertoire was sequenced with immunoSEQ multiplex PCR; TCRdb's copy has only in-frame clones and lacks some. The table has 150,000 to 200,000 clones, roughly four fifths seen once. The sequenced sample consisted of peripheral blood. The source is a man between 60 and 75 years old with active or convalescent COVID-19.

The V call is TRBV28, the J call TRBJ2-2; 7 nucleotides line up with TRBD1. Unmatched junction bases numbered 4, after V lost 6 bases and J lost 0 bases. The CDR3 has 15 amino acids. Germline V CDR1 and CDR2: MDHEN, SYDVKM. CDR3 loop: CASSTGTANTGELFF. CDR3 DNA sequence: TGTGCCAGCAGCACCGGGACAGCGAACACCGGGGAGCTGTTTTTT.

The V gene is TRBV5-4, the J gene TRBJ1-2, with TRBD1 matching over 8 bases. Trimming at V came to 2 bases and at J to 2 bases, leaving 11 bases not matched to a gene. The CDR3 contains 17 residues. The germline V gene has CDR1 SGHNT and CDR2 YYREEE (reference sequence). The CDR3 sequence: CASSLVGQGAGNYGYTF. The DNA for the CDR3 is TGTGCCAGCAGCTTAGTAGGTCAGGGGGCCGGCAACTATGGCTACACCTTC.

The CDR3 sequence is CASSLVSGGNNEQFF. The CDR3 nucleotides read TGTGCCAGCAGCTTAGTTAGCGGGGGAAACAATGAGCAGTTCTTC. V and J are TRBV7-9 and TRBJ2-1; 9 bases map to TRBD2. The CDR3 runs 15 residues. Germline loops: CDR1 SEHNR, CDR2 FQNEAQ (reference sequence). V shed 1 base and J 5 bases; nucleotides not matched to a gene: 3.

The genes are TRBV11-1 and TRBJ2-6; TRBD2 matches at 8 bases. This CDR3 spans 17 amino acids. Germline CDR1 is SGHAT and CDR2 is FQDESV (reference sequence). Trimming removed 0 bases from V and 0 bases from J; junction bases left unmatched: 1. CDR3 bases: TGTGCCAGCAGCTTAGCTAGCGGGGACTCTGGGGCCAACGTCCTGACTTTC. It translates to CASSLASGDSGANVLTF.

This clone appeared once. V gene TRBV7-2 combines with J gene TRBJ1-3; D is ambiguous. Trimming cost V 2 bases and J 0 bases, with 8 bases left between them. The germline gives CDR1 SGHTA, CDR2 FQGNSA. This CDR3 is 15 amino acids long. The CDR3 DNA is TGTGCCAGCAGCTTATCCGTAGTCTCTGGAAACACCATATATTTT. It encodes CASSLSVVSGNTIYF. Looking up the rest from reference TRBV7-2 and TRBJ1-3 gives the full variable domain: GAGVSQSPSNKVTEKGKDVELRCDPISGHTALYWYRQSLGQGLEFLIYFQGNSAPDKSGLPSDRFSAERTGGSVSTLTIQRTQQEDSAVYLCASSLSVVSGNTIYFGEGSWLTVV.

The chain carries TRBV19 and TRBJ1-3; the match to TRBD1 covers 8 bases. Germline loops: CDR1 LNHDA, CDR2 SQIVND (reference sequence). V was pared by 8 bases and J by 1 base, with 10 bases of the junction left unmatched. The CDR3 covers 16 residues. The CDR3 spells CASRRGQGPSGNTIYF. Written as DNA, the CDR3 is TGTGCCAGTCGCAGGGGGCAGGGGCCTTCTGGAAACACCATATATTTT.

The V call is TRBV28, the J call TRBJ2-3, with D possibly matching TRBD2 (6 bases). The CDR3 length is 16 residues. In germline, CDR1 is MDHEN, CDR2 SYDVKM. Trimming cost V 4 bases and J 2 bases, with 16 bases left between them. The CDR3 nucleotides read TGTGCCAGCAGTTCCCATGAGCGGGCCGCCACAGATACGCAGTATTTT. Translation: CASSSHERAATDTQYF.

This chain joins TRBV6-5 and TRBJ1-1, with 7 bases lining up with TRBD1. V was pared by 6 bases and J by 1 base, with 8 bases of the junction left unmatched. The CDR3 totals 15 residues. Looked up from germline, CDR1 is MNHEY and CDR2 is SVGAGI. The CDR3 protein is CASRSGTASNTEAFF. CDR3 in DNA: TGTGCCAGCAGATCCGGGACAGCGTCGAACACTGAAGCTTTCTTT.

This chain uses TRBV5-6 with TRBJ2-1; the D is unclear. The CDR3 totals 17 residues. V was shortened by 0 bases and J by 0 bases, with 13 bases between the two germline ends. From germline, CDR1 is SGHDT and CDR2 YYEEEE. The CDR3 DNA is TGTGCCAGCAGCTTGGCCCTGGCAGCGCTCTCCTACAATGAGCAGTTCTTC. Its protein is CASSLALAALSYNEQFF.

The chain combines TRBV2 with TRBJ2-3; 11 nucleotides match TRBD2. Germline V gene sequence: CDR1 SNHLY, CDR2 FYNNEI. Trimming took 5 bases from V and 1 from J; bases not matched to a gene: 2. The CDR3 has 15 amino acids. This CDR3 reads CASSPLAGGTDTQYF. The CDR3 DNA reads TGTGCCAGCAGTCCACTAGCGGGAGGCACAGATACGCAGTATTTT.

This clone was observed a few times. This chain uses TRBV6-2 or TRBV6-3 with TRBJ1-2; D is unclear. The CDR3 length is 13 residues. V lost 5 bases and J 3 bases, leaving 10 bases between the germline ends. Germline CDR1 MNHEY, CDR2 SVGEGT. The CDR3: CASSRQDHYGYTF. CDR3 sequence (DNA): TGTGCCAGCAGTCGACAAGACCACTATGGCTACACCTTC.

The chain's CDR3 is CASSRREAGKTQYF. CDR3 coding DNA: TGTGCCAGCAGCCGCCGGGAGGCGGGAAAGACCCAGTACTTC. The chain carries TRBV7-9 and TRBJ2-5; 7 bases align to TRBD2. CDR3 size: 14 residues. CDR1 and CDR2 from the germline V gene are SEHNR and FQNEAQ (reference sequence). V dropped 5 bases and J dropped 6; count of bases not matched to a gene: 9. Supplemented by reference TRBV7-9 and TRBJ2-5, the full variable domain reads DTGVSQNPRHKITKRGQNVTFRCDPISEHNRLYWYRQTLGQGPEFLTYFQNEAQLEKSRLLSDRFSAERPKGSFSTLEIQRTEQGDSAMYLCASSRREAGKTQYFGPGTRLLVL.

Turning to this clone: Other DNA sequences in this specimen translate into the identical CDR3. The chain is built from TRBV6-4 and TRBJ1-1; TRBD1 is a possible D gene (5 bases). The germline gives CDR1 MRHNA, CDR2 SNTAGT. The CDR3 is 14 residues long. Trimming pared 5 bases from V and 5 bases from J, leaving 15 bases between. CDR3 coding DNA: TGTGCCAGCAGTCCGGGGGGGGTCAATACTGAAGCTTTCTTT. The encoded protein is CASSPGGVNTEAFF.

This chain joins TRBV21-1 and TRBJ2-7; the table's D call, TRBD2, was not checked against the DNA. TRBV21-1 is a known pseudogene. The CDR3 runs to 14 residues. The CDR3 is CASSNSGRWYEQYF. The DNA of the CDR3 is TGTGCCAGCAGCAATAGCGGGAGGTGGTACGAGCAGTACTTC.

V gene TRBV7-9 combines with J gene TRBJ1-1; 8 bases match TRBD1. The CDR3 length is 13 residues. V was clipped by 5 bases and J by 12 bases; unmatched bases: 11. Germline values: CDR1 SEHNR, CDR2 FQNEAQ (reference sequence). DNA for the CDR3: TGTGCCAGCAGCGCCGGAGGCAGGGGGCCGACTTTCTTT. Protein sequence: CASSAGGRGPTFF.

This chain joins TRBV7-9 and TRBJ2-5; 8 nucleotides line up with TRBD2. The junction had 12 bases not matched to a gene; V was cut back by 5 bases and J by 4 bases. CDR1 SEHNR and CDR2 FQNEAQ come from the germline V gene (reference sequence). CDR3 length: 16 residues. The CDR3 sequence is CASSPRGSGVGETQYF. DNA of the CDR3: TGTGCCAGCAGCCCCCGGGGTAGCGGGGTAGGAGAGACCCAGTACTTC. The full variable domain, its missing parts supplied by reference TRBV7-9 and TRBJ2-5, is DTGVSQNPRHKITKRGQNVTFRCDPISEHNRLYWYRQTLGQGPEFLTYFQNEAQLEKSRLLSDRFSAERPKGSFSTLEIQRTEQGDSAMYLCASSPRGSGVGETQYFGPGTRLLVL.

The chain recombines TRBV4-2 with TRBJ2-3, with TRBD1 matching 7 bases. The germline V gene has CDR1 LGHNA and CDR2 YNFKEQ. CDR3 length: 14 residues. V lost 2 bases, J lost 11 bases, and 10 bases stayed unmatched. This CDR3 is CASSQLDDRVKQYF. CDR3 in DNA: TGTGCCAGCAGCCAATTAGATGACAGGGTCAAGCAGTATTTT.

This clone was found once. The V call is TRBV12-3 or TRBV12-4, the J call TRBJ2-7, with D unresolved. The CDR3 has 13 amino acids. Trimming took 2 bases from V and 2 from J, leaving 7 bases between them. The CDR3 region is CASSLLGTYEQYF. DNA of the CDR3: TGTGCCAGCAGTTTATTGGGCACCTACGAGCAGTACTTC.

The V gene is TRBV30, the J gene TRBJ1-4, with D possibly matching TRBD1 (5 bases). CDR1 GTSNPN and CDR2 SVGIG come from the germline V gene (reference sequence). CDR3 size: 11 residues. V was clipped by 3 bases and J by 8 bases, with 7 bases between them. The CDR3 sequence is CAWRYREKLFF. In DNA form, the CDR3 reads TGTGCCTGGAGGTACAGGGAAAAACTGTTTTTT.

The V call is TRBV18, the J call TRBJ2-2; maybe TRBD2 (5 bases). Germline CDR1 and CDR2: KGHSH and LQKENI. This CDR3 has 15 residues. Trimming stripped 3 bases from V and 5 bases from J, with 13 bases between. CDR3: CASSPGLVRTGELFF. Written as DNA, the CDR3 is TGTGCCAGCTCACCCGGACTCGTCCGGACCGGGGAGCTGTTTTTT. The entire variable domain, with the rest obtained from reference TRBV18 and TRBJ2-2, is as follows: NAGVMQNPRHLVRRRGQEARLRCSPMKGHSHVYWYRQLPEEGLKFMVYLQKENIIDESGMPKERFSAEFPKEGPSILRIQQVVRGDSAAYFCASSPGLVRTGELFFGEGSRLTVL.

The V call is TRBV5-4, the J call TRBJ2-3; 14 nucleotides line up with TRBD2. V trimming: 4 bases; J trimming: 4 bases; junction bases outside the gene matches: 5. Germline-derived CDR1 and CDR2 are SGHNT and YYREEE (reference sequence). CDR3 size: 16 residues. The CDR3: CASSVRTSGRSDTQYF. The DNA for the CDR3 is TGTGCCAGCAGCGTACGGACTAGCGGGAGGTCAGATACGCAGTATTTT.

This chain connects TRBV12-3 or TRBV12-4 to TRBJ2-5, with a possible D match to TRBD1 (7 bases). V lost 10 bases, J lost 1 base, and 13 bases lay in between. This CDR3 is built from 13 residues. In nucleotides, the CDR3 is TGTGCCACCGCGGGACAGATCCAAGAGACCCAGTACTTC. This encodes CATAGQIQETQYF.

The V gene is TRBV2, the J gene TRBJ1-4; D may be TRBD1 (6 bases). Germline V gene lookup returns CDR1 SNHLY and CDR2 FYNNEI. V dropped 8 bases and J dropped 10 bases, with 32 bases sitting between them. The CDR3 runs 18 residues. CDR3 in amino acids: CASGKGQPGRSDYGKLFF. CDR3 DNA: TGTGCCAGCGGGAAGGGACAACCGGGGAGAAGCGATTATGGAAAACTGTTTTTT.

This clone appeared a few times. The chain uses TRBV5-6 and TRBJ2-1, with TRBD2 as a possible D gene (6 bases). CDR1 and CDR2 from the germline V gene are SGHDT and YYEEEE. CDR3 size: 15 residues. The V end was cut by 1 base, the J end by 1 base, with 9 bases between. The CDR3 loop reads CASSLFGGSYNEQFF. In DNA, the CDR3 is TGTGCCAGCAGCTTGTTTGGGGGGTCCTACAATGAGCAGTTCTTC.

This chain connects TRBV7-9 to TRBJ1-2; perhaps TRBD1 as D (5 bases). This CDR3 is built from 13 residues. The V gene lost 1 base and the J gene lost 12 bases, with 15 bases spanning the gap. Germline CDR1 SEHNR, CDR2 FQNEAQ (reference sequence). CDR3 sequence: CASSLVGSSGDTF. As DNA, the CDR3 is TGTGCCAGCAGCTTAGTTGGCTCCTCGGGGGACACCTTC. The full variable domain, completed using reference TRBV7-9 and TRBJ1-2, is DTGVSQNPRHKITKRGQNVTFRCDPISEHNRLYWYRQTLGQGPEFLTYFQNEAQLEKSRLLSDRFSAERPKGSFSTLEIQRTEQGDSAMYLCASSLVGSSGDTFGSGTRLTVV.

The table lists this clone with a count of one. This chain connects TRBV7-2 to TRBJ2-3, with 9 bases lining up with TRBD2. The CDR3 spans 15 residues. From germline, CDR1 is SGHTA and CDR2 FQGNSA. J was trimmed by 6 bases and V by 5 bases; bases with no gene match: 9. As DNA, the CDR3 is TGTGCCAGCAGCATAAATAGCGGGGGAGCGGATACGCAGTATTTT. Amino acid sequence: CASSINSGGADTQYF.